The 27 T cell receptor beta chains presented below share a single source sample, sequenced in a study of CD8+CD57+ T cells in acquired aplastic anemia. Genomic DNA, the template, was used for profiling of the TCR beta VDJ and CDR3. TCRdb re-derived calls from the reads in MiXCR, one entry per CDR3 protein. The repertoire has about 120,000 distinct CDR3 sequences, under 60% of them found once; the top ten carry 25% to 35%. Patients included in sequencing had previously demonstrated CD8+CD57+ cell expansion by flow cytometry. The specimen sequenced was sorted CD4+, CD8+, or CD8+CD57+ T cells (not recorded which) from PBMCs. The receptors shown here come from a human donor with aplastic anemia.

The chain links TRBV29-1 to TRBJ1-2; 7 bases agree with TRBD1. Germline CDR1 and CDR2: SQVTM and ANQGSEA. This CDR3 comprises 13 residues. The CDR3 spells CSAGDRSNYGYTF. The CDR3 DNA sequence: TGCAGTGCTGGGGACAGATCTAACTATGGCTACACCTTC.

The V and J genes are TRBV11-2 and TRBJ2-1, with TRBD2 matching 9 bases. Germline V gives CDR1 SGHAT, CDR2 FQNNGV. After removal of 4 bases from V and 6 bases from J, the junction contained 13 bases not matched to a gene. This CDR3 is built from 17 residues. This CDR3 reads CASSSQRGARQGNEQFF. In DNA form, the CDR3 reads TGTGCCAGCAGCTCACAGCGGGGGGCCCGACAGGGCAATGAGCAGTTCTTC. Variable domain in full (rest from reference TRBV11-2 and TRBJ2-1): EAGVAQSPRYKIIEKRQSVAFWCNPISGHATLYWYQQILGQGPKLLIQFQNNGVVDDSQLPKDRFSAERLKGVDSTLKIQPAKLEDSAVYLCASSSQRGARQGNEQFFGPGTRLTVL.

This clonotype was picked up a small number of times. This rearrangement joins TRBV24-1 to TRBJ1-5, with D hard to call. There are 12 residues in the CDR3. Germline CDR1 reads KGHDR; CDR2 reads SFDVKD. V shed 5 bases and J shed 9 bases, with 10 bases lying between them. CDR3 residues: CATSAQGWPQHF. The CDR3 bases are TGTGCCACCAGTGCTCAAGGTTGGCCCCAGCATTTT.

This clonotype was found a few times. This chain joins TRBV10-3 and TRBJ2-2; the D is unclear. The CDR3 is 14 residues long. Germline V gene lookup returns CDR1 ENHRY and CDR2 SYGVKD. Trimming shortened V by 2 bases and J by 3 bases, and 7 bases separated the two germline ends. CDR3 loop: CAISEDGDTGELFF. Here the CDR3 DNA reads TGTGCCATCAGTGAGGATGGGGACACCGGGGAGCTGTTTTTT.

This chain connects TRBV10-2 to TRBJ2-3; no clear D. The CDR3 has 15 residues. Germline CDR1 reads WSHSY; CDR2 reads SAAADI. The V end lost 0 bases, the J end lost 6 bases, and 13 bases lay between the germline ends. In DNA form, the CDR3 reads TGCGCCAGCAGTGAGTCAAGCTATCGTGCCGATACGCAGTATTTT. Translation: CASSESSYRADTQYF.

The sample holds many counts of this clonotype. This chain connects TRBV2 to TRBJ2-7, with TRBD2 identical over 9 bases. The junction had 6 bases not matched to a gene; V was cut back by 8 bases and J by 4 bases. CDR3 length equals 13 residues. Germline CDR1 is SNHLY and CDR2 is FYNNEI. DNA for the CDR3: TGTGCCAGCTGGACAGCGGGAGGTTACGAGCAGTACTTC. Protein: CASWTAGGYEQYF.

The genes are TRBV24-1 and TRBJ2-7; D ambiguous. Germline CDR1 KGHDR, CDR2 SFDVKD. The CDR3 is 13 amino acids. The ends were cut back, 5 bases at V and 5 bases at J, with 12 bases in the middle. In DNA form, the CDR3 reads TGTGCCACCAGTGCCCTAGGATTACACGAGCAGTACTTC. This translates into CATSALGLHEQYF.

The V gene is TRBV2, the J gene TRBJ2-7; the match to TRBD2 covers 15 bases. The CDR3 runs 17 residues. V was clipped by 5 bases and J by 5 bases; unmatched bases: 10. Per the germline V gene, CDR1 is SNHLY and CDR2 is FYNNEI. The CDR3 bases are TGTGCCAGCAGTCCCAGGGGACTAGCGGGAGGAAAGGACGAGCAGTACTTC. It encodes CASSPRGLAGGKDEQYF.

This clonotype was seen only a few times. The gene calls are TRBV27 and TRBJ2-1, with no clear D. Germline values: CDR1 MNHEY, CDR2 SMNVEV (reference sequence). The CDR3 is made up of 15 amino acids. Trimming took 5 bases from V and 0 from J, leaving 11 bases between them. The DNA of the CDR3 is TGTGCCAGCAGTCCTTACCTGAGCTCCTACAATGAGCAGTTCTTC. It encodes CASSPYLSSYNEQFF.

Only one count was recorded for this clonotype. The V and J genes are TRBV7-6 and TRBJ2-1, with TRBD2 matching 7 bases. The CDR3 has 17 residues. Germline V CDR1 and CDR2: SGHVS, FNYEAQ. J gave up 2 bases and V 5 bases, and 12 bases lay outside the gene matches. This CDR3 is CASSRIFSGGTYNEQFF. CDR3 nucleotides: TGTGCCAGCAGCCGTATTTTCTCGGGAGGCACCTACAATGAGCAGTTCTTC.

The chain combines TRBV12-3 or TRBV12-4 with TRBJ1-2, with a weak D call TRBD1 (6 bases). Trimming cost V 5 bases and J 5 bases, with 15 bases left between them. CDR3 length equals 14 residues. CDR3 in amino acids: CASSEGHSLYGYTF. Here the CDR3 DNA reads TGTGCCAGCAGTGAGGGACACTCGCTGTATGGCTACACCTTC.

This clonotype was seen once. V usage is TRBV9 and J usage is TRBJ2-7, with TRBD1 matching 7 bases. The CDR3 is 14 residues long. Germline CDR1 SGDLS, CDR2 YYNGEE. The junction had 6 bases not matched to a gene; V was cut back by 4 bases and J by 2 bases. CDR3 bases: TGTGCCAGCAGCTCCCGGACAGGAACCTACGAGCAGTACTTC. Protein sequence: CASSSRTGTYEQYF.

This clonotype was observed at least ten times. The chain uses TRBV4-3 and TRBJ2-7, with 10 bases matching TRBD1. Germline trimming cut 3 bases from V and 4 bases from J; bases unmatched to any gene: 6. The CDR3 sequence is 15 residues long. Per germline, CDR1 LGHNA and CDR2 YSLEER. The CDR3 region is CASSQRTGGFYEQYF. In DNA form, the CDR3 reads TGCGCCAGCAGCCAGAGGACAGGGGGGTTTTACGAGCAGTACTTC.

The rearrangement joins TRBV12-3 or TRBV12-4 to TRBJ2-1; D is unresolved. V was trimmed by 3 bases and J by 5 bases, leaving 11 bases between them. CDR3 length: 14 residues. CDR3 sequence: CASSFTTLNNEQFF. In DNA form, the CDR3 reads TGTGCCAGCAGTTTCACTACCCTTAACAATGAGCAGTTCTTC.

The rearrangement joins TRBV2 to TRBJ2-2; D is unclear. The CDR3 sequence is 12 residues long. Germline CDR1 is SNHLY and CDR2 is FYNNEI. The V and J ends lost 6 bases and 6 bases respectively, with 8 bases between them. This CDR3 reads CASRYSSGELFF. CDR3 bases: TGTGCCAGCAGGTATAGCTCCGGGGAGCTGTTTTTT. Full variable domain (missing parts from reference TRBV2 and TRBJ2-2): EPEVTQTPSHQVTQMGQEVILRCVPISNHLYFYWYRQILGQKVEFLVSFYNNEISEKSEIFDDQFSVERPDGSNFTLKIRSTKLEDSAMYFCASRYSSGELFFGEGSRLTVL.

V is TRBV24-1 and J is TRBJ1-2; the D gene is possibly TRBD1 (5 bases). CDR1 KGHDR and CDR2 SFDVKD come from the germline V gene. The V end lost 4 bases, the J end lost 7 bases, and 12 bases lay between the germline ends. The CDR3 covers 13 residues. The CDR3 loop reads CATSDRVDAGYTF. For the CDR3, the DNA is TGTGCCACCAGTGACAGGGTCGACGCTGGCTACACCTTC.

This clonotype has more than one count but fewer than ten. J is TRBJ1-6 and V is TRBV15; 9 bases fit TRBD1. The CDR3 is made up of 16 amino acids. Germline V lookup: CDR1 LNHNV, CDR2 YYDKDF (reference sequence). Losses at the gene ends were 5 bases for V and 5 bases for J; bases not matched to a gene: 7. The CDR3: CATSGQQGADNSPLHF. CDR3 sequence (DNA): TGTGCCACCAGCGGGCAACAGGGGGCGGATAATTCACCCCTCCACTTT.

This clonotype was detected a few times. The chain's CDR3 is CASSQSSYNSPLHF. CDR3 nucleotides: TGTGCCAGCAGCCAAAGCTCCTATAATTCACCCCTCCACTTT. This chain uses TRBV28 with TRBJ1-6; D gene uncertain. This CDR3 is built from 14 residues. V lost 6 bases and J lost 0, with 6 bases in between. From germline, CDR1 is MDHEN and CDR2 SYDVKM.

The J gene is TRBJ2-1, the V gene TRBV29-1, with TRBD1 identical over 9 bases. With V trimmed by 6 bases and J by 4 bases, 10 bases remained unmatched. The CDR3 extends over 15 amino acids. Germline V gene lookup returns CDR1 SQVTM and CDR2 ANQGSEA. The CDR3 loop reads CSVHLTGGNYNEQFF. In DNA, the CDR3 is TGCAGCGTCCATCTGACAGGGGGAAATTACAATGAGCAGTTCTTC.

This clonotype was counted between two and nine times. The chain uses TRBV29-1 and TRBJ1-2; D remains unclear. Germline values: CDR1 SQVTM, CDR2 ANQGSEA. V was cut by 2 bases and J by 7 bases, with 11 bases left in between. The CDR3 runs 12 residues. The CDR3 sequence is CSVETLPGGYTF. CDR3 sequence (DNA): TGCAGCGTTGAAACCCTACCCGGTGGCTACACCTTC.

At least ten counts were recorded for this clonotype. The chain links TRBV5-4 to TRBJ2-3; D might be TRBD2 (6 bases). The CDR3 has 15 amino acids. Looked up from germline, CDR1 is SGHNT and CDR2 is YYREEE (reference sequence). The V end was cut by 1 base, the J end by 2 bases, with 11 bases between. For the CDR3, the DNA is TGTGCCAGCAGCTTGTGGGGACTGAACACAGATACGCAGTATTTT. It yields the protein CASSLWGLNTDTQYF. The full variable domain, rest sourced from reference TRBV5-4 and TRBJ2-3, is ETGVTQSPTHLIKTRGQQVTLRCSSQSGHNTVSWYQQALGQGPQFIFQYYREEENGRGNFPPRFSGLQFPNYSSELNVNALELDDSALYLCASSLWGLNTDTQYFGPGTRLTVL.

This clonotype was counted a few times. J is TRBJ1-5 and V is TRBV20-1, with D perhaps matching TRBD1 (5 bases). Germline lookup yields CDR1 DFQATT and CDR2 SNEGSKA (reference sequence). The CDR3 has 17 amino acids. Trimming removed 3 bases at V and 0 bases at J, with 18 bases between. CDR3 in DNA: TGCAGTGCTAGGTTAGGGAAAAGGGGTTATAGCAATCAGCCCCAGCATTTT. Encoded protein: CSARLGKRGYSNQPQHF.

V gene TRBV7-6 combines with J gene TRBJ2-3; 8 nucleotides match TRBD1. Germline CDR1 is SGHVS and CDR2 is FNYEAQ. CDR3 length: 14 amino acids. Germline trimming cut 5 bases from V and 5 bases from J; bases unmatched to any gene: 6. This CDR3 is CASSQPGGGDTQYF. CDR3 bases: TGTGCCAGCAGCCAACCAGGGGGCGGAGATACGCAGTATTTT.

There are a few counts of this clonotype. The rearrangement links TRBV7-2 to TRBJ2-7, with 10 bases that match TRBD1. V shed 5 bases, J shed 2 bases, and the junction held 6 bases outside the gene matches. Germline V gene sequence: CDR1 SGHTA, CDR2 FQGNSA. The CDR3 is 15 amino acids. The CDR3 DNA reads as TGTGCCAGCAGCCTTCGGGACAGGGGAGCCTACGAGCAGTACTTC. Its protein product is CASSLRDRGAYEQYF.

Of note for this clonotype: A much larger clone differs by one base, so this may be a read error. The chain is built from TRBV9 and TRBJ1-5; a possible D gene is TRBD1 (5 bases). The CDR3 length is 13 residues. Trimming took off 9 bases at V and 3 bases at J, with 13 bases between the two ends. Per the germline V gene, CDR1 is SGDLS and CDR2 is YYNGEE. The CDR3 region is CATPGGFNQPQHF. The CDR3 nucleotides read TGTGCCACCCCGGGGGGGTTCAATCAGCCCCAGCATTTT.

The rearrangement uses TRBV6-2 or TRBV6-3 and TRBJ2-3, with 9 bases aligning to TRBD2. The CDR3 length is 17 residues. The V gene's germline CDR1 is MNHEY and CDR2 SVGEGT. Trimming removed 0 bases from V and 5 bases from J; junction bases left unmatched: 9. For the CDR3, the DNA is TGTGCCAGCAGTTACTCGCGGGTAGCGGGAGAGGTAGATACGCAGTATTTT. Protein: CASSYSRVAGEVDTQYF.

This rearrangement joins TRBV2 to TRBJ2-7; D not resolved. The V gene's germline CDR1 is SNHLY and CDR2 FYNNEI. The CDR3 totals 16 residues. V was cut by 6 bases and J by 0 bases, with 18 bases left in between. CDR3 residues: CASSRGRKEFSYEQYF. The CDR3 DNA reads TGTGCCAGCAGCAGAGGACGCAAAGAGTTCTCCTACGAGCAGTACTTC.